The rows below give T cell receptor beta chains drawn from one sample of a study of shared clonotypes between healthy human individuals. The repertoire was sequenced with immunoSEQ multiplex PCR; TCRdb's copy has only in-frame clones and lacks some. The top ten clones hold about 25% of a sample with 750,000 to 1,000,000 clones, about 91% of them seen once. Material for sequencing was naive CD8+ T cells sorted from blood. Receptor source: a man in his thirties or forties in good health. Both conserved end residues are part of each CDR3. Each record gives: D gene, J gene, clone size, V gene, CDR3 protein, CDR3 DNA. A D gene is named only where the DNA matches it firmly. The size of a clone is reported for some rows only, either as once, few or many, or as a class for expanded clones.

d_gene: TRBD2
j_gene: TRBJ2-2
abundance: once
v_gene: TRBV29-1
CDR3aa: CSAGRLAGVTGELFF
CDR3nt: TGCAGCGCTGGAAGACTAGCGGGAGTGACCGGGGAGCTGTTTTTT

d_gene: -
j_gene: TRBJ1-1
abundance: -
v_gene: TRBV5-6
CDR3aa: CASRRDRNTEAFF
CDR3nt: TGTGCCAGCAGACGAGACAGGAACACTGAAGCTTTCTTT

d_gene: TRBD2
j_gene: TRBJ2-7
abundance: -
v_gene: TRBV14
CDR3aa: CASSQDTSGSIVGYEQYF
CDR3nt: TGTGCCAGCAGCCAAGATACTAGCGGGAGTATAGTTGGGTACGAGCAGTACTTC

d_gene: TRBD2
j_gene: TRBJ2-2
abundance: -
v_gene: TRBV29-1
CDR3aa: CSVTGTSGPNTGELFF
CDR3nt: TGCAGCGTCACCGGGACTAGCGGACCGAACACCGGGGAGCTGTTTTTT

d_gene: TRBD2
j_gene: TRBJ2-1
abundance: -
v_gene: TRBV30
CDR3aa: CAWAAGGEQFF
CDR3nt: TGTGCCTGGGCAGCGGGAGGTGAGCAGTTCTTC

d_gene: -
j_gene: TRBJ2-7
abundance: -
v_gene: TRBV11-2
CDR3aa: CATRFGQSYEQYF
CDR3nt: TGTGCCACCAGATTCGGACAGTCCTACGAGCAGTACTTC

d_gene: -
j_gene: TRBJ1-5
abundance: -
v_gene: TRBV4-1
CDR3aa: CASSQDRGAQPQHF
CDR3nt: TGCGCCAGCAGCCAAGACAGGGGAGCCCAGCCCCAGCATTTT

d_gene: -
j_gene: TRBJ1-2
abundance: -
v_gene: TRBV27
CDR3aa: CASSLSAGWHGYTF
CDR3nt: TGTGCCAGCAGTTTATCGGCAGGGTGGCATGGCTACACCTTC

d_gene: TRBD1
j_gene: TRBJ2-7
abundance: -
v_gene: TRBV13
CDR3aa: CASSSEGQGGYEQYF
CDR3nt: TGTGCCAGCAGCTCAGAGGGACAGGGAGGCTACGAGCAGTACTTC

d_gene: TRBD1
j_gene: TRBJ2-7
abundance: -
v_gene: TRBV9
CDR3aa: CASSDSSGTGGVEQYF
CDR3nt: TGTGCCAGCAGCGACTCGTCCGGGACAGGGGGCGTCGAGCAGTACTTC

d_gene: TRBD1
j_gene: TRBJ2-3
abundance: -
v_gene: TRBV27
CDR3aa: CATSPGTGDTQYF
CDR3nt: TGTGCCACCTCGCCCGGGACAGGGGATACGCAGTATTTT

d_gene: -
j_gene: TRBJ2-2
abundance: once
v_gene: TRBV13
CDR3aa: CASSTINKFNTGELFF
CDR3nt: TGTGCCAGCAGCACTATCAATAAATTCAACACCGGGGAGCTGTTTTTT

d_gene: TRBD1
j_gene: TRBJ2-7
abundance: once
v_gene: TRBV11-3
CDR3aa: CASSEGGTGGTDEQYF
CDR3nt: TGTGCCAGCAGCGAAGGGGGGACAGGGGGGACGGACGAGCAGTACTTC

d_gene: -
j_gene: TRBJ2-2
abundance: -
v_gene: TRBV18
CDR3aa: CASSPGQINTGELFF
CDR3nt: TGTGCCAGCTCACCAGGTCAGATAAACACCGGGGAGCTGTTTTTT

d_gene: TRBD1
j_gene: TRBJ1-1
abundance: -
v_gene: TRBV4-1
CDR3aa: CASSHIQTGMNTEAFF
CDR3nt: TGCGCCAGCAGCCATATCCAGACAGGGATGAACACTGAAGCTTTCTTT

d_gene: -
j_gene: TRBJ1-5
abundance: once
v_gene: TRBV5-1
CDR3aa: CASSLRGDQPQHF
CDR3nt: TGCGCCAGCAGCTTACGGGGAGATCAGCCCCAGCATTTT

d_gene: TRBD2
j_gene: TRBJ2-1
abundance: -
v_gene: TRBV11-2
CDR3aa: CASSPQLADISYNEQFF
CDR3nt: TGTGCCAGCAGCCCACAACTAGCGGATATCTCCTACAATGAGCAGTTCTTC

d_gene: -
j_gene: TRBJ2-6
abundance: -
v_gene: TRBV27
CDR3aa: CASSSQYSGANVLTF
CDR3nt: TGTGCCAGCAGTTCACAGTACTCTGGGGCCAACGTCCTGACTTTC

d_gene: TRBD2
j_gene: TRBJ2-1
abundance: -
v_gene: TRBV7-9
CDR3aa: CASSYSGRANEQFF
CDR3nt: TGTGCCAGCAGCTATAGCGGGAGGGCCAACGAGCAGTTCTTC

d_gene: TRBD2
j_gene: TRBJ2-3
abundance: -
v_gene: TRBV9
CDR3aa: CASSVGAGGSEDTQYF
CDR3nt: TGTGCCAGCAGCGTAGGGGCGGGAGGGTCAGAAGATACGCAGTATTTT

d_gene: -
j_gene: TRBJ2-2
abundance: -
v_gene: TRBV29-1
CDR3aa: CSVGTTNTGELFF
CDR3nt: TGCAGCGTTGGGACTACGAACACCGGGGAGCTGTTTTTT

d_gene: -
j_gene: TRBJ2-1
abundance: -
v_gene: TRBV5-4
CDR3aa: CASSLNSPDEQFF
CDR3nt: TGTGCCAGCAGCTTAAACAGTCCCGATGAGCAGTTCTTC

d_gene: -
j_gene: TRBJ2-1
abundance: -
v_gene: TRBV4-1
CDR3aa: CASSLLGGYNEQFF
CDR3nt: TGCGCCAGCAGCCTCTTGGGCGGGTACAATGAGCAGTTCTTC

d_gene: TRBD1
j_gene: TRBJ1-3
abundance: -
v_gene: TRBV5-1
CDR3aa: CASRPNPGTGSNTIYF
CDR3nt: TGCGCCAGCAGACCCAACCCCGGGACAGGTTCGAACACCATATATTTT

d_gene: -
j_gene: TRBJ1-2
abundance: -
v_gene: TRBV4-2
CDR3aa: CASSHEDINYGYTF
CDR3nt: TGTGCCAGCAGCCATGAGGACATTAACTATGGCTACACCTTC

d_gene: -
j_gene: TRBJ1-1
abundance: -
v_gene: TRBV4-1
CDR3aa: CASSLLRDSGEAFF
CDR3nt: TGCGCCAGCAGCCTGCTTCGGGATTCGGGGGAAGCTTTCTTT

d_gene: TRBD2
j_gene: TRBJ2-5
abundance: once
v_gene: TRBV4-1
CDR3aa: CASSQEESGLAGAETQYF
CDR3nt: TGCGCCAGCAGCCAGGAGGAATCGGGACTAGCGGGAGCGGAGACCCAGTACTTC

d_gene: TRBD2
j_gene: TRBJ2-1
abundance: -
v_gene: TRBV7-3
CDR3aa: CASSLAGGPYNEQFF
CDR3nt: TGTGCCAGCAGCCTAGCGGGAGGGCCTTACAATGAGCAGTTCTTC

d_gene: -
j_gene: TRBJ1-3
abundance: -
v_gene: TRBV27
CDR3aa: CASSPGRSGNTIYF
CDR3nt: TGTGCCAGCAGCCCGGGGCGCTCTGGAAACACCATATATTTT

d_gene: -
j_gene: TRBJ1-2
abundance: -
v_gene: TRBV29-1
CDR3aa: CSVEGTGMEHGYTF
CDR3nt: TGCAGCGTTGAAGGTACAGGGATGGAACATGGCTACACCTTC

d_gene: TRBD2
j_gene: TRBJ2-1
abundance: -
v_gene: TRBV5-6
CDR3aa: CASSLAGGRYNEQFF
CDR3nt: TGTGCCAGCAGCTTAGCGGGAGGGCGCTACAATGAGCAGTTCTTC

d_gene: -
j_gene: TRBJ2-5
abundance: -
v_gene: TRBV7-8
CDR3aa: CASSFLGRTETQYF
CDR3nt: TGTGCCAGCAGCTTCTTGGGACGGACAGAGACCCAGTACTTC

d_gene: -
j_gene: TRBJ2-1
abundance: -
v_gene: TRBV9
CDR3aa: CASSGGKLPWGNEQFF
CDR3nt: TGTGCCAGCAGCGGGGGTAAGCTTCCCTGGGGCAATGAGCAGTTCTTC

d_gene: TRBD2
j_gene: TRBJ2-1
abundance: -
v_gene: TRBV6-5
CDR3aa: CATVAGDSYNEQFF
CDR3nt: TGTGCCACAGTAGCGGGGGACTCCTACAATGAGCAGTTCTTC

d_gene: TRBD2
j_gene: TRBJ2-3
abundance: -
v_gene: TRBV7-9
CDR3aa: CASRIAGASTDTQYF
CDR3nt: TGTGCCAGCAGAATAGCGGGAGCTAGCACAGATACGCAGTATTTT

d_gene: -
j_gene: TRBJ2-3
abundance: -
v_gene: TRBV10-2
CDR3aa: CASTLTDTQYF
CDR3nt: TGCGCCAGCACCCTGACAGATACGCAGTATTTT

d_gene: -
j_gene: TRBJ2-7
abundance: -
v_gene: TRBV4-1
CDR3aa: CASSQEDYSSYEQYF
CDR3nt: TGCGCCAGCAGCCAAGAGGACTACAGCTCCTACGAGCAGTACTTC

d_gene: TRBD1
j_gene: TRBJ1-3
abundance: -
v_gene: TRBV9
CDR3aa: CASSATGQGRGGNTIYF
CDR3nt: TGTGCCAGCAGCGCTACGGGACAGGGGCGCGGTGGAAACACCATATATTTT

d_gene: -
j_gene: TRBJ2-7
abundance: once
v_gene: TRBV13
CDR3aa: CASSSTPGEQYF
CDR3nt: TGTGCCAGCAGTTCGACTCCGGGAGAGCAGTACTTC

d_gene: -
j_gene: TRBJ2-1
abundance: many
v_gene: TRBV11-2
CDR3aa: CASSPFPTGHNEQFF
CDR3nt: TGTGCCAGCAGCCCCTTCCCAACTGGGCACAATGAGCAGTTCTTC

d_gene: -
j_gene: TRBJ2-1
abundance: -
v_gene: TRBV28
CDR3aa: CASSSETSSYNEQFF
CDR3nt: TGTGCCAGCAGTTCGGAAACTAGCTCCTACAATGAGCAGTTCTTC

d_gene: -
j_gene: TRBJ2-1
abundance: -
v_gene: TRBV27
CDR3aa: CASSSSNYNEQFF
CDR3nt: TGTGCCAGCAGTTCTAGCAACTACAATGAGCAGTTCTTC

d_gene: TRBD2
j_gene: TRBJ2-7
abundance: -
v_gene: TRBV10-3
CDR3aa: CAISELFERGRGPSGTPIEQYF
CDR3nt: TGTGCCATCAGTGAGCTCTTCGAGAGAGGGAGGGGGCCTAGCGGGACCCCTATCGAGCAGTACTTC

d_gene: -
j_gene: TRBJ1-5
abundance: -
v_gene: TRBV4-1
CDR3aa: CASSQAQVNQPQHF
CDR3nt: TGCGCCAGCAGCCAGGCACAAGTCAATCAGCCCCAGCATTTT

d_gene: TRBD2
j_gene: TRBJ2-7
abundance: -
v_gene: TRBV27
CDR3aa: CASSLRGGDPAVGYEQYF
CDR3nt: TGTGCCAGTAGTTTACGGGGGGGGGATCCAGCAGTCGGCTACGAGCAGTACTTC

d_gene: -
j_gene: TRBJ1-1
abundance: -
v_gene: TRBV19
CDR3aa: CASSGGMNTEAFF
CDR3nt: TGTGCCAGTAGCGGGGGAATGAACACTGAAGCTTTCTTT

d_gene: -
j_gene: TRBJ2-7
abundance: -
v_gene: TRBV7-9
CDR3aa: CASSVQGVGEKYEQYF
CDR3nt: TGTGCCAGCAGCGTGCAGGGTGTGGGGGAAAAATACGAGCAGTACTTC

d_gene: -
j_gene: TRBJ2-7
abundance: once
v_gene: TRBV27
CDR3aa: CASSFTQAYEQYF
CDR3nt: TGTGCCAGCAGTTTCACACAGGCCTACGAGCAGTACTTC

d_gene: TRBD1
j_gene: TRBJ2-7
abundance: -
v_gene: TRBV6-1
CDR3aa: CASDRGPYEQYF
CDR3nt: TGTGCCAGTGACAGGGGTCCCTACGAGCAGTACTTC

d_gene: TRBD2
j_gene: TRBJ2-7
abundance: -
v_gene: TRBV9
CDR3aa: CASSVAAGVSYEQYF
CDR3nt: TGTGCCAGCAGCGTAGCAGCGGGAGTATCCTACGAGCAGTACTTC

d_gene: TRBD1
j_gene: TRBJ1-1
abundance: -
v_gene: TRBV19
CDR3aa: CASRSAGGDPEAFF
CDR3nt: TGTGCCAGTCGCTCGGCAGGGGGCGATCCTGAAGCTTTCTTT

d_gene: -
j_gene: TRBJ2-1
abundance: -
v_gene: TRBV14
CDR3aa: CASSQEWVDEQFF
CDR3nt: TGTGCCAGCAGCCAAGAATGGGTGGATGAGCAGTTCTTC

d_gene: -
j_gene: TRBJ2-7
abundance: -
v_gene: TRBV27
CDR3aa: CASSNRRNEQYF
CDR3nt: TGTGCCAGCAGTAATAGACGGAACGAGCAGTACTTC

d_gene: TRBD2
j_gene: TRBJ2-1
abundance: -
v_gene: TRBV6-5
CDR3aa: CASLGLAGARNEQFF
CDR3nt: TGTGCCAGCCTCGGACTAGCGGGAGCGCGCAATGAGCAGTTCTTC

d_gene: -
j_gene: TRBJ1-5
abundance: -
v_gene: TRBV5-6
CDR3aa: CASSSTGVSNQPQHF
CDR3nt: TGTGCCAGCAGCTCCACCGGGGTTAGCAATCAGCCCCAGCATTTT

d_gene: -
j_gene: TRBJ2-7
abundance: once
v_gene: TRBV29-1
CDR3aa: CSVERYGGSYEQYF
CDR3nt: TGCAGCGTTGAACGATACGGGGGAAGCTACGAGCAGTACTTC

d_gene: TRBD2
j_gene: TRBJ2-1
abundance: many
v_gene: TRBV5-1
CDR3aa: CASSGGTTPSYNEQFF
CDR3nt: TGCGCCAGCAGCGGGGGGACTACACCCTCCTACAATGAGCAGTTCTTC

d_gene: TRBD2
j_gene: TRBJ2-2
abundance: -
v_gene: TRBV2
CDR3aa: CASRLAGGPTGELFF
CDR3nt: TGTGCCAGCAGGCTAGCGGGAGGGCCCACCGGGGAGCTGTTTTTT

d_gene: -
j_gene: TRBJ2-3
abundance: -
v_gene: TRBV7-9
CDR3aa: CASSSWASTDTQYF
CDR3nt: TGTGCCAGCAGTTCGTGGGCTAGCACAGATACGCAGTATTTT